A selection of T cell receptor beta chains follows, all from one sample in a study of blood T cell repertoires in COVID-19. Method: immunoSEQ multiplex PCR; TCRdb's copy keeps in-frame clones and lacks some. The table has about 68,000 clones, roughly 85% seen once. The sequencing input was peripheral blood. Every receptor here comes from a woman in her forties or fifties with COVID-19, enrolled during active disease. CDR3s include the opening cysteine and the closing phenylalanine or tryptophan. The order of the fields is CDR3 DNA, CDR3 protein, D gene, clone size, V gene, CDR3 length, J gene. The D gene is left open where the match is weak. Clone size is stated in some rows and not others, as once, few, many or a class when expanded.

TGTGCCAGCAGTGAACTGGAGAGCTCCTACAATGAGCAGTTCTTC	CASSELESSYNEQFF	.	.	TRBV6-1	15	TRBJ2-1
TGCGCCAGCAGCTTAGAGGGCAATGAAGCTTTCTTT	CASSLEGNEAFF	.	.	TRBV5-1	12	TRBJ1-1
TGTGCCAGCAGTCCAGAAGGATACTATGGTGGCTACACCTTC	CASSPEGYYGGYTF	.	.	TRBV28	14	TRBJ1-2
TGTGCCAGCAGTTGGCAAGCGGCCCCCTACGAGCAGTACTTC	CASSWQAAPYEQYF	.	.	TRBV28	14	TRBJ2-7
TGTGCCACGGGACTAGCGGGAGGCGGCATTCAGTACTTC	CATGLAGGGIQYF	TRBD2	.	TRBV19	13	TRBJ2-4
TGTGCCAGCAGTTTACGGGGCACTGAAGCTTTCTTT	CASSLRGTEAFF	.	once	TRBV6-5	12	TRBJ1-1
TGTGCCAGCAGTCGAAACAGGGGCGGCTACACCTTC	CASSRNRGGYTF	TRBD1	.	TRBV28	12	TRBJ1-2
TGTGCCAGCACCTCCCCGGGACAGTCTAATGAAAAACTGTTTTTT	CASTSPGQSNEKLFF	TRBD1	.	TRBV28	15	TRBJ1-4
TGTGCCAGCAGCCCCGGGACAGGGATACGGGAGACCCAGTACTTC	CASSPGTGIRETQYF	TRBD1	once	TRBV11-1	15	TRBJ2-5
TGTGCCAGCAGCGTCGGTCCAGGGACCGGGGAGCTGTTTTTT	CASSVGPGTGELFF	.	once	TRBV9	14	TRBJ2-2